This passage covers 3 T cell receptor beta chains from one sample sequenced in a study of blood T cell repertoires in COVID-19. TCRdb keeps only in-frame clones here, not all; method: immunoSEQ multiplex PCR. The table lists about 130,000 clones, roughly four fifths of them singletons, with around 13% in the top ten. The sample comprised peripheral blood. These receptor sequences come from a human donor in a cohort sampled during active COVID-19.

This clone came up a few times. The V and J genes are TRBV12-3 or TRBV12-4 and TRBJ2-5; D perhaps matches TRBD1 (5 bases). The CDR3 has 13 residues. With 2 bases removed from V and 3 bases from J, the gap between germline ends came to 7 bases. The CDR3 spells CASSLTTEETQYF. The CDR3 coding sequence is TGTGCCAGCAGTTTAACGACAGAAGAGACCCAGTACTTC.

V usage is TRBV5-1 and J usage is TRBJ1-1, with TRBD1 matching over 7 bases. Germline assignment: CDR1 SGHRS and CDR2 YFSETQ. Trimming at V came to 0 bases and at J to 7 bases, leaving 9 bases not matched to a gene. The CDR3 sequence is 15 residues long. The CDR3: CASSLEGGGNGEAFF. The DNA of the CDR3 is TGCGCCAGCAGCTTGGAAGGGGGCGGGAATGGTGAAGCTTTCTTT.

CDR3 DNA sequence: TGTGCCATCGTTCGACAGACAGGGTTGTTT. This codes for CAIVRQTGLF. The chain couples TRBV21-1 to TRBJ1-5; TRBD1, the table's D call, was not compared with the DNA. TRBV21-1 is flagged as a pseudogene. This CDR3 contains 10 residues.